This T cell receptor beta chain was captured by sequencing in a study of beta chain features in type 1 diabetes. General study results and limits: These data did not resolve whether HLA type affects TCRB rearrangement. Highly expressing activated T cells could be over-counted with a cDNA template.

CD45RO/CCR7/CD25/CD127/CD95/CD27 sorting isolated CD4+ naive, central memory, regulatory and stem cell-like memory cells. About this clone itself: Its antigen is not identified. It is likely a read error: a sequence one base away is far more abundant.

The CDR3 covers 14 residues. The V gene's germline CDR1 is KGHSH and CDR2 LQKENI. What was sequenced were expressed TCRB transcripts, since all of the isolated RNA had been reverse transcribed. Only in-frame clones appear in the TCRdb table, and some are missing; sequencing was by immunoSEQ multiplex PCR. The profile shows some 220,000 clones, 9.5% to 13% of them singletons. J is TRBJ2-5 and V is TRBV18; TRBD1 might be the D (5 bases). Material for sequencing was central memory CD4+ T cells from blood. This receptor was obtained from a man aged 18 to 35 in good health. In DNA form, the CDR3 reads TGTGCCAGCGCACCAGGACACCGGCAAGAGACCCAGTACTTC. It translates to CASAPGHRQETQYF.